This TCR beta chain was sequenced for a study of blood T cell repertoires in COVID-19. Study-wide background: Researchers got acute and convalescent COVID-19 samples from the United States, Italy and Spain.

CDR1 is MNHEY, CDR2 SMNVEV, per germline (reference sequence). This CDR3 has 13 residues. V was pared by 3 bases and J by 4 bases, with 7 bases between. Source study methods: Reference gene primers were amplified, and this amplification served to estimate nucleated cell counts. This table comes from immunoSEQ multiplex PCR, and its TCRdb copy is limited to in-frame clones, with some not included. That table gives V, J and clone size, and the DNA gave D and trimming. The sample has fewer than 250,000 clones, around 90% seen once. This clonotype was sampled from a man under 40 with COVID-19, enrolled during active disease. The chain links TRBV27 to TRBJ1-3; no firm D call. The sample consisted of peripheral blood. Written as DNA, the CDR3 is TGTGCCAGCAGTTTGGCTCCCGGAAACACCATATATTTT. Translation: CASSLAPGNTIYF.